This TCR beta chain appears in the sequencing data of a study of blood T cell repertoires in COVID-19. Study-level background: Samples came from the United States, Italy and Spain, spanning acute and convalescent COVID-19. From T cells, B-cell-depleted T cells, or PBMCs came the material, which was cDNA or gDNA.

CDR3 size: 16 residues. V was clipped by 1 base and J by 3 bases; unmatched bases: 4. Germline V lookup: CDR1 LNHDA, CDR2 SQIVND (reference sequence). In the study's own analysis: Estimation of nucleated cell counts relied on the amplification of reference gene primers. Here immunoSEQ multiplex PCR was the method, and the copy in TCRdb shows in-frame clones only, minus some. V, J and clone size are those of that table, while D and trimming were read from the DNA. Altogether 75,000 to 90,000 clones are present, about 90% being singletons, with the ten largest covering approximately 0.98%. The chain couples TRBV19 to TRBJ2-2; 8 nucleotides match TRBD1. Sequenced material: peripheral blood. This sequence originates from a woman between 45 and 60 years old in a cohort sampled during active COVID-19. The CDR3 DNA follows: TGTGCCAGTAGTATAGTTGGGACAGGCTACACCGGGGAGCTGTTTTTT. Protein: CASSIVGTGYTGELFF.